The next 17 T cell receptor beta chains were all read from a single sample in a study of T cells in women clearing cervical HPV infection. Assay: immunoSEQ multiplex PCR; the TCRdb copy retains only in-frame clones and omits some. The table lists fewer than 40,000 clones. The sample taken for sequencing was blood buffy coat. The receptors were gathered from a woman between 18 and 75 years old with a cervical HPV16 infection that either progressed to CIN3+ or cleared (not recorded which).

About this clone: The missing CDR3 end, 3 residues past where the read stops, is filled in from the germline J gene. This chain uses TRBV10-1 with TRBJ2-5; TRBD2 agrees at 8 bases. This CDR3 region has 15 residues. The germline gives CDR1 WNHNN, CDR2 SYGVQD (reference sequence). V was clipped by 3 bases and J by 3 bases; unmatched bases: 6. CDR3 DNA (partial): TGCGCCAGCAGTGATTATCGGGAGGGGAAAGAGACC. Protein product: CASSDYREGKET. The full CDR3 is CASSDYREGKETQYF.

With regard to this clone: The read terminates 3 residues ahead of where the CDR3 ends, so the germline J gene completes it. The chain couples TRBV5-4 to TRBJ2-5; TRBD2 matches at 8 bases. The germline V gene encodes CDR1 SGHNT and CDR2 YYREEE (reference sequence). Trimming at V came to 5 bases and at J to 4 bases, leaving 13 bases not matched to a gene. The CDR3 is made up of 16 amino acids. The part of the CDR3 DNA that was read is TGTGCCAGCAGGCGCGGGACTAGGGGGATTGGAGAGACC. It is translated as CASRRGTRGIGET. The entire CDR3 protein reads CASRRGTRGIGETQYF.

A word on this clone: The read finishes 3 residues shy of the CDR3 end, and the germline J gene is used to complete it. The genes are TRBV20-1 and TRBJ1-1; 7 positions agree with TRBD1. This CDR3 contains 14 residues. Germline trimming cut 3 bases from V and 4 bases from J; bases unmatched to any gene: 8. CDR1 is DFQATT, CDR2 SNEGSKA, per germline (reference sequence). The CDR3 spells CSARGRGTVTEAFF. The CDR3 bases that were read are TGCAGTGCTAGGGGGCGAGGGACAGTCACTGAA.

Incomplete CDR3 DNA: TGTGCCAGCAGCTTCAACAGCTACAATGAG. Translating gives CASSFNSYNE. The full CDR3 reads CASSFNSYNEQFF. The V call is TRBV11-2, the J call TRBJ2-1; D gene ambiguous. The read ends 3 residues shy of where the CDR3 ends; the end is completed using the germline J gene. The germline CDR1 and CDR2 sequences are SGHAT and FQNNGV. There are 13 residues in the CDR3. Deletions cut 3 bases from V and 3 bases from J, with 6 bases between.

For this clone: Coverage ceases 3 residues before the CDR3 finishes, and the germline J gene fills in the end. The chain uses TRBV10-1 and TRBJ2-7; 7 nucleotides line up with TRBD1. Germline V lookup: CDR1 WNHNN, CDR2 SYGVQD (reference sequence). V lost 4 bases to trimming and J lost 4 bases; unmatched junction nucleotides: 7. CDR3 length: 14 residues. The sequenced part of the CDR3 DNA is TGCGCCAGCAGTGGGGGACAGACGAGGTACGAG. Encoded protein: CASSGGQTRYE. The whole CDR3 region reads CASSGGQTRYEQYF.

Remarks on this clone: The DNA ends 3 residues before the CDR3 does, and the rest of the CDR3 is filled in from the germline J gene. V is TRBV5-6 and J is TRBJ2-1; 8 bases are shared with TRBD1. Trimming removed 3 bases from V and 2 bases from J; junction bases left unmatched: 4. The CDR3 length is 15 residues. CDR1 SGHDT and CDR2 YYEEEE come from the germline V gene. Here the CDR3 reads CASSSTGQAYNEQFF. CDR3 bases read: TGTGCCAGCAGCTCCACGGGACAGGCCTACAATGAG.

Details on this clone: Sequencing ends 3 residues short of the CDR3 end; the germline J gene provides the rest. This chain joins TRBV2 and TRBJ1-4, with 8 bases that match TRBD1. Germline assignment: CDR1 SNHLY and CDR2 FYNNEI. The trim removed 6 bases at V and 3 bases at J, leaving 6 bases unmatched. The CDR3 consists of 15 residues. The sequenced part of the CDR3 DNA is TGTGCCAGCAGGATGGGACAGGCGGCTAATGAAAAA. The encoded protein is CASRMGQAANEK. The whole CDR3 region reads CASRMGQAANEKLFF.

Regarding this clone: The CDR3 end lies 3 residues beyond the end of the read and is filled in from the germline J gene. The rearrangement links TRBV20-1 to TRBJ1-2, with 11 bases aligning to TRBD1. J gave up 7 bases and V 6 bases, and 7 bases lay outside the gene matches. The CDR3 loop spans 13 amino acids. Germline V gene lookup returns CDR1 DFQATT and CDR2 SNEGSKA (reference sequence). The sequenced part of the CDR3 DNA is TGCAGTGCCGCCGGGACAGGGGGTCTTGGC. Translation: CSAAGTGGLG. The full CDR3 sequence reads CSAAGTGGLGYTF.

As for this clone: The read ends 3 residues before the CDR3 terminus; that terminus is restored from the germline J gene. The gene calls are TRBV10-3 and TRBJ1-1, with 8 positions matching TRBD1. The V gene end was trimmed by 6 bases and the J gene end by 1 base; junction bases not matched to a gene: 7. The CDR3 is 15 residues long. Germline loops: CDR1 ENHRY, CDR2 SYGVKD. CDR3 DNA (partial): TGTGCCATCAGCAGATACAGGGGGGAGAACACTGAA. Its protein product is CAISRYRGENTE. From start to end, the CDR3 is CAISRYRGENTEAFF.

CDR3 DNA, as far as it was read: TGTGCCAGCAGCTTAGGGACTTCGAGGAGCGAGACC. This encodes CASSLGTSRSET. The complete CDR3 protein is CASSLGTSRSETQYF. The J gene is TRBJ2-5, the V gene TRBV7-8; D is possibly TRBD2 (5 bases). Read coverage stops 3 residues before the CDR3 terminus; the germline J gene supplies the remainder. Germline CDR1 is SGHVS and CDR2 is FQNEAQ. CDR3 size: 15 residues. Trimming took off 1 base at V and 5 bases at J, with 14 bases between the two ends.

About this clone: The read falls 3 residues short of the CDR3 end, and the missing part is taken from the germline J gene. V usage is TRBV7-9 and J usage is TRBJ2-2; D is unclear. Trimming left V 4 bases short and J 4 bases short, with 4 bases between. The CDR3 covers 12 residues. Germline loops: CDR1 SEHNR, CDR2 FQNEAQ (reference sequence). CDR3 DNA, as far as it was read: TGTGCCAGCAGCTCACTCACCGGGGAG. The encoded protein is CASSSLTGE. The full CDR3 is CASSSLTGELFF.

The CDR3 is CASSQEGGSRTGTGFNYGYTF. CDR3 bases read: TGTGCCAGCAGCCAAGAAGGTGGTTCGAGAACCGGGACAGGATTTAACTATGGC. The chain joins TRBV4-2 to TRBJ1-2, with 8 bases identical to TRBD1. The read falls 3 residues short of the CDR3 end, and the missing part is taken from the germline J gene. This CDR3 contains 21 residues. From germline, CDR1 is LGHNA and CDR2 YNFKEQ. V lost 0 bases and J lost 1; bases outside the gene matches: 19.

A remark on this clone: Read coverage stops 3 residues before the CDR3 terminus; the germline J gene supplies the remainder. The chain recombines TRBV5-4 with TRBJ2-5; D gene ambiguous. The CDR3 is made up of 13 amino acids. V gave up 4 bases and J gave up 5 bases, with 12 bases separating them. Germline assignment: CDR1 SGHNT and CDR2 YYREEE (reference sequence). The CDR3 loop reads CASSPVSSETQYF. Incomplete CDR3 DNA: TGTGCCAGCAGCCCGGTTTCGAGTGAGACC.

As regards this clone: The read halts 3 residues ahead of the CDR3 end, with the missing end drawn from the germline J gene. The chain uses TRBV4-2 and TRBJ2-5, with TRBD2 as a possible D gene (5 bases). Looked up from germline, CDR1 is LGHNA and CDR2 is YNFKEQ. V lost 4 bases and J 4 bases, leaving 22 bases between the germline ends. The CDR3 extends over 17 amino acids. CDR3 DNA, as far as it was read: TGTGCCAGCAGCCCGGCCTTGGCGGCGGACTGGACAGAGACC. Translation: CASSPALAADWTET. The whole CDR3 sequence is CASSPALAADWTETQYF.

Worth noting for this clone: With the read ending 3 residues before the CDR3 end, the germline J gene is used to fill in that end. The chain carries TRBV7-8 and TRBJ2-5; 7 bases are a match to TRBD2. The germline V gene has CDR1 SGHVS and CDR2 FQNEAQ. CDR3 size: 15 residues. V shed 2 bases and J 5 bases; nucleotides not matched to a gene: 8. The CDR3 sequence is CASSLRASGSETQYF. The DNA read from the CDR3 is TGTGCCAGCAGCTTAAGGGCTAGCGGTTCCGAGACC. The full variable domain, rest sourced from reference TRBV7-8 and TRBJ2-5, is GAGVSQSPRYKVAKRGQDVALRCDPISGHVSLFWYQQALGQGPEFLTYFQNEAQLDKSGLPSDRFFAERPEGSVSTLKIQRTQQEDSAVYLCASSLRASGSETQYFGPGTRLLVL.

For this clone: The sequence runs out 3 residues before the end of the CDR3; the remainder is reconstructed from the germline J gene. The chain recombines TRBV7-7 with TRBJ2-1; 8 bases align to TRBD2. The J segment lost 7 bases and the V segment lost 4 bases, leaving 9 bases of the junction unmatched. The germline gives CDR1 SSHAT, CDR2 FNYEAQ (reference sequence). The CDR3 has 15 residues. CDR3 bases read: TGTGCCAGCAGCTCCGGGGGGGCTGTCGGGAATGAG. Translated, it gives CASSSGGAVGNE. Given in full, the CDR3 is CASSSGGAVGNEQFF. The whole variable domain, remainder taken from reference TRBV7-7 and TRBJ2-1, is GAGVSQSPRYKVTKRGQDVTLRCDPISSHATLYWYQQALGQGPEFLTYFNYEAQPDKSGLPSDRFSAERPEGSISTLTIQRTEQRDSAMYRCASSSGGAVGNEQFFGPGTRLTVL.

The CDR3 protein is CSVRGPGTEAFF. The DNA read from the CDR3 is TGCAGCGTTAGGGGGCCGGGCACTGAA. The genes are TRBV29-1 and TRBJ1-1; 7 bases are shared with TRBD1. From the germline J gene comes the end of the CDR3, since the read stops 3 residues before it. Germline values: CDR1 SQVTM, CDR2 ANQGSEA. The CDR3 loop spans 12 amino acids. The J segment lost 4 bases and the V segment lost 5 bases, leaving 4 bases of the junction unmatched.